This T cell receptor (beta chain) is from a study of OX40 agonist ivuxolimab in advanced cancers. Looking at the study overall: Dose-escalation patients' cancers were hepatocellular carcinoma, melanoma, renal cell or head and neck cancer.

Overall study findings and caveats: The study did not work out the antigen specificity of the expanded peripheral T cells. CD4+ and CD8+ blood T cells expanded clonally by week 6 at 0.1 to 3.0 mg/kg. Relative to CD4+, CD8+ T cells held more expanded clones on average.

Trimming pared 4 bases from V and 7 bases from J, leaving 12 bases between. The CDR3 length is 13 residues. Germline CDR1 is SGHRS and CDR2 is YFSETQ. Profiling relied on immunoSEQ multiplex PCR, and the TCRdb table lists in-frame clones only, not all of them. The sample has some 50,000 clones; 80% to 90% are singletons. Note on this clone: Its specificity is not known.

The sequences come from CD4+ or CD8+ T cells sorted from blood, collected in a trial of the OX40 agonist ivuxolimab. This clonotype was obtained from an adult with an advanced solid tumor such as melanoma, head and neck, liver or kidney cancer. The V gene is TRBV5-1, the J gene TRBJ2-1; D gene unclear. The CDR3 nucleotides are TGCGCCAGCAGCCCTGGACCTCTTAATGAGCAGTTCTTC. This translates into CASSPGPLNEQFF.